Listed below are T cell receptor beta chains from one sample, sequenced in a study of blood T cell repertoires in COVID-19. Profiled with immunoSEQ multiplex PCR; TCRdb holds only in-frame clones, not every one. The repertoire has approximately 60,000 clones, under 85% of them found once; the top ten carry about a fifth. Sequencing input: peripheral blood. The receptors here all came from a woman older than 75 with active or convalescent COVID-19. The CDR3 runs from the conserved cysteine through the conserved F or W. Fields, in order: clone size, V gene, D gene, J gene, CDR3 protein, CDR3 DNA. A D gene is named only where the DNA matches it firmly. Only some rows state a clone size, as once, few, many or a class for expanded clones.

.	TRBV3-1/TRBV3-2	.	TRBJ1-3	CASRPEQGGNTIYF	TGTGCCAGCAGGCCGGAACAGGGTGGAAACACCATATATTTT
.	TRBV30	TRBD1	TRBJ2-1	CAWRRDSYNEQFF	TGTGCCTGGAGGAGGGACAGTTACAATGAGCAGTTCTTC
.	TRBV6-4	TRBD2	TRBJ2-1	CASSGEGIGEQFF	TGTGCCAGCAGTGGGGAGGGTATCGGTGAGCAGTTCTTC
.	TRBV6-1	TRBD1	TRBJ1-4	CASSEAGTGYSEKLFF	TGTGCCAGCAGTGAAGCCGGGACAGGGTACAGTGAAAAACTGTTTTTT
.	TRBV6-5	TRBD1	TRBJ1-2	CASRQIGQGHGYTF	TGTGCCAGCAGACAAATAGGACAGGGGCATGGCTACACCTTC
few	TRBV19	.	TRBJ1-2	CASSMWQIYGYTF	TGTGCCAGTAGTATGTGGCAGATCTATGGCTACACCTTC
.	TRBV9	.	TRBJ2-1	CASSGAGNEQFF	TGTGCCAGCAGCGGGGCCGGCAATGAGCAGTTCTTC
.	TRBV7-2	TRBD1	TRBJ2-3	CASSPGDRAATGDTQYF	TGTGCCAGCAGCCCAGGAGACAGGGCCGCGACGGGAGATACGCAGTATTTT
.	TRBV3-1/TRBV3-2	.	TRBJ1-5	CASSTAGGNQPQHF	TGTGCCAGCAGCACGGCCGGGGGCAATCAGCCCCAGCATTTT
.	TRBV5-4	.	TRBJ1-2	CASSVVTDSIGYGYTF	TGTGCCAGCAGCGTTGTGACAGACAGTATAGGCTATGGCTACACCTTC
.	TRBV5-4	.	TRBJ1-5	CASSNRGNQPQHF	TGTGCCAGCAGCAATAGAGGCAATCAGCCCCAGCATTTT
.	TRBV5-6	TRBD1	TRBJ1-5	CASSFLQGASQPQHF	TGTGCCAGCAGCTTTCTTCAGGGGGCGAGTCAGCCCCAGCATTTT
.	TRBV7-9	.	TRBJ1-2	CAVQGSGYGYTF	TGTGCAGTCCAGGGGTCGGGCTATGGCTACACCTTC
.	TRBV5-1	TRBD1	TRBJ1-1	CASSPRDRAYSEAFF	TGCGCCAGCAGCCCCCGGGACAGGGCTTACTCTGAAGCTTTCTTT
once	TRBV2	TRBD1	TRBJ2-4	CASIRDRAVKNIQYF	TGTGCCAGCATTAGGGACAGGGCGGTCAAAAACATTCAGTACTTC
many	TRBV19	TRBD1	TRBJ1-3	CASSPGRGQVVSGNTIYF	TGTGCCAGTAGTCCTGGGAGGGGACAGGTCGTCTCTGGAAACACCATATATTTT
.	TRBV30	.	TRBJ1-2	CAWYIGPYYGYTF	TGTGCCTGGTATATTGGGCCTTACTATGGCTACACCTTC
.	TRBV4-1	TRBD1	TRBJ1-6	CASSHWTGQGDSPLHF	TGCGCCAGCAGCCATTGGACGGGACAGGGGGATTCACCCCTCCACTTT
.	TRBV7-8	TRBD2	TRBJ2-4	CASSLGSASGTQNIQYF	TGTGCCAGCAGCTTAGGTTCGGCTAGCGGGACCCAAAACATTCAGTACTTC
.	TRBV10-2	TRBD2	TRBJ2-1	CASSGSAGGLGQFF	TGCGCCAGCAGTGGAAGCGCGGGGGGGCTCGGGCAGTTCTTC
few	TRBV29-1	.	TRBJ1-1	CSVDIAHGAFF	TGCAGCGTGGACATCGCCCATGGGGCTTTCTTT
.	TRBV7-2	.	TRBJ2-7	CASSLVSGREQYF	TGTGCCAGCAGCTTAGTATCAGGGCGCGAGCAGTACTTC
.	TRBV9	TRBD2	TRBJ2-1	CASSTSGGANEQFF	TGTGCCAGCAGTACTAGCGGGGGGGCCAATGAGCAGTTCTTC
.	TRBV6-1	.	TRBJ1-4	CASSEVGTREKLFF	TGTGCCAGCAGTGAAGTGGGGACTCGGGAAAAACTGTTTTTT
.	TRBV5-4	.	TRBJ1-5	CASSWGPAGEYSNQPQHF	TGTGCCAGTAGCTGGGGGCCGGCGGGGGAATATAGCAATCAGCCCCAGCATTTT
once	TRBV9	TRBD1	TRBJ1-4	CASSGRTGGNEKLFF	TGTGCCAGCAGCGGCCGGACAGGGGGAAATGAAAAACTGTTTTTT
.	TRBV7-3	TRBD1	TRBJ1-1	CASSLGLGQGTEAFF	TGTGCCAGCAGCTTAGGTCTGGGACAGGGGACTGAAGCTTTCTTT
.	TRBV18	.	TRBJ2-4	CASSPSGRGNIQYF	TGTGCCAGCTCGCCTTCGGGTCGGGGAAACATTCAGTACTTC
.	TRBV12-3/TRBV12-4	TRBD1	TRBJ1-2	CASSQSGQGGYTF	TGTGCCAGCAGCCAATCAGGACAGGGTGGCTACACCTTC
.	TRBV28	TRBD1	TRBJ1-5	CASNAILQGASNQPQHF	TGTGCCAGCAACGCCATCTTACAGGGGGCTAGCAATCAGCCCCAGCATTTT
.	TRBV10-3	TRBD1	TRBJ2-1	CAIRQGLGNNEQFF	TGTGCCATCCGACAGGGGTTAGGGAACAATGAGCAGTTCTTC
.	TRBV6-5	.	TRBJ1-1	CASSYSNGGRFTEAFF	TGTGCCAGCAGTTACTCGAACGGGGGTCGTTTCACTGAAGCTTTCTTT
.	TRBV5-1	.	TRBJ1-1	CASSLGQYTEAFF	TGCGCCAGCAGCTTGGGACAGTACACTGAAGCTTTCTTT
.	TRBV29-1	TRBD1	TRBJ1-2	CSVLTGLNYGYTF	TGCAGCGTTCTGACAGGGCTCAACTATGGCTACACCTTC
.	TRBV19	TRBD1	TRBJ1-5	CASSGRLDRGFFGNQPQHF	TGTGCCAGTAGTGGCCGGTTGGACAGGGGATTTTTCGGCAATCAGCCCCAGCATTTT
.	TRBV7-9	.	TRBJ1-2	CASSLGQRGPYGYTF	TGTGCCAGCAGCTTAGGCCAACGGGGTCCCTATGGCTACACCTTC
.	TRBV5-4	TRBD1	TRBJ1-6	CASSVDRGSNSPLHF	TGTGCCAGCAGCGTAGACAGGGGGTCTAATTCACCCCTCCACTTT
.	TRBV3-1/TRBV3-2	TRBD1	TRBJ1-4	CASSQGDRAEKLFF	TGTGCCAGCAGCCAAGGGGACAGGGCCGAAAAACTGTTTTTT
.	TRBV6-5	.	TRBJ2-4	CASRGAGGNIQYF	TGTGCCAGCAGGGGCGCCGGGGGAAACATTCAGTACTTC
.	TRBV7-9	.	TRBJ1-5	CASSFSSGNNQPQHF	TGTGCCAGCAGCTTCAGTTCAGGGAATAATCAGCCCCAGCATTTT
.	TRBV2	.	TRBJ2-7	CASSLEGYEQYF	TGTGCCAGCAGCCTCGAGGGCTACGAGCAGTACTTC
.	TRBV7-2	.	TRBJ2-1	CASSFGHAREQFF	TGTGCCAGCAGCTTTGGCCATGCTAGGGAGCAGTTCTTC
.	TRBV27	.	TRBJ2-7	CASSFVPAGLYEQYF	TGTGCCAGCAGTTTCGTCCCCGCAGGCTTATACGAGCAGTACTTC
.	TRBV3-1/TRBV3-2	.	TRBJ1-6	CASSQGRSSPLHF	TGTGCCAGCAGCCAGGGGCGTAGTTCACCCCTCCACTTT
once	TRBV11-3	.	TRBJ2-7	CASSFGQYVQYF	TGTGCCAGCAGCTTCGGACAGTACGTGCAGTACTTC
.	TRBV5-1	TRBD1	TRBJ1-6	CASSIYRGSNSPLHF	TGCGCCAGCAGCATATACAGGGGTAGCAATTCACCCCTCCACTTT
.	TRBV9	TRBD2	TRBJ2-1	CASGRGGAYEQFF	TGTGCCAGCGGGCGCGGGGGGGCTTATGAGCAGTTCTTC
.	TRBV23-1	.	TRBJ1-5	CASSRGANQPQHF	TGCGCCAGCAGTCGCGGGGCGAATCAGCCCCAGCATTTT
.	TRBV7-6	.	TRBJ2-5	CASSLGTISAETQYF	TGTGCCAGCAGCTTAGGGACTATATCGGCGGAGACCCAGTACTTC
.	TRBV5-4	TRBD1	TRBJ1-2	CASREGQGARYGYTF	TGTGCCAGCAGAGAGGGACAGGGGGCGAGGTATGGCTACACCTTC
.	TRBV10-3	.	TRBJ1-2	CAISDLGRGYGYTF	TGTGCCATCAGTGACCTGGGCAGGGGTTATGGCTACACCTTC
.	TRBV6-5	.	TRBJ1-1	CASRPNLGDTEAFF	TGTGCCAGCCGTCCAAATTTAGGGGACACTGAAGCTTTCTTT
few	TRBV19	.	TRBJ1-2	CASSIESRGGGYTF	TGTGCCAGTAGTATAGAATCCCGTGGAGGGGGCTACACCTTC
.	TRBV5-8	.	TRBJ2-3	CASSRRLVAQYF	TGTGCCAGCAGCAGGAGACTAGTTGCGCAGTATTTT
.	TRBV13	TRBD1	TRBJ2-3	CASSGGTGPSTDTQYF	TGTGCCAGCAGCGGAGGGACAGGGCCAAGCACAGATACGCAGTATTTT
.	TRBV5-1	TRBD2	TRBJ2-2	CASSLAGGRAGELFF	TGCGCCAGCAGCTTAGCGGGGGGCCGAGCCGGGGAGCTGTTTTTT
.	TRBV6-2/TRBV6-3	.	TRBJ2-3	CASSLSSQAQYF	TGTGCCAGCAGCCTCAGCTCGCAGGCGCAGTATTTT
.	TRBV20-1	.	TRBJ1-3	CSAPLEGKPYF	TGCAGTGCTCCCTTGGAGGGGAAACCATATTTT
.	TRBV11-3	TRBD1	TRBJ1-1	CASSPSTGVSAEAFF	TGTGCCAGCAGCCCTTCGACAGGGGTCTCGGCTGAAGCTTTCTTT
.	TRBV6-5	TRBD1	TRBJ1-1	CASRDRVESTEAFF	TGTGCCAGCAGGGACAGGGTCGAGAGCACTGAAGCTTTCTTT